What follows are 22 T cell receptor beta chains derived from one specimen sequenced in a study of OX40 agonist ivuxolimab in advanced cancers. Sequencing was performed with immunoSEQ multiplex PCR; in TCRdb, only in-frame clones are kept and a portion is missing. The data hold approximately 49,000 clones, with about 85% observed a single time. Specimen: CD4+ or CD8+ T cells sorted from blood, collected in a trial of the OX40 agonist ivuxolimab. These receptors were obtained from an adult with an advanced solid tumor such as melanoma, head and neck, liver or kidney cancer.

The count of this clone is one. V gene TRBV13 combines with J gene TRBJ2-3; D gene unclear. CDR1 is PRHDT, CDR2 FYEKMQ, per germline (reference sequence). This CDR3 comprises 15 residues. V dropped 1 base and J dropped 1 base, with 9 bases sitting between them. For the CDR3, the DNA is TGTGCCAGCAGCTTAGTAGGGCTCCGCACAGATACGCAGTATTTT. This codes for CASSLVGLRTDTQYF. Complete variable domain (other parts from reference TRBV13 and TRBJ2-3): AAGVIQSPRHLIKEKRETATLKCYPIPRHDTVYWYQQGPGQDPQFLISFYEKMQSDKGSIPDRFSAQQFSDYHSELNMSSLELGDSALYFCASSLVGLRTDTQYFGPGTRLTVL.

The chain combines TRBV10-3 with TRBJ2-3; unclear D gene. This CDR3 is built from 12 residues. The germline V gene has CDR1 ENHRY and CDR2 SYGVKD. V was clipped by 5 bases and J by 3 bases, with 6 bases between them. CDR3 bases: TGTGCCATCAGTCCGTTTACAGATACGCAGTATTTT. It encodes CAISPFTDTQYF.

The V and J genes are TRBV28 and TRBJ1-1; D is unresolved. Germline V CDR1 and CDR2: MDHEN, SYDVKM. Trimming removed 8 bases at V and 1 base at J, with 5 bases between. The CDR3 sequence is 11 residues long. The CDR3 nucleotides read TGTGCCAGCTCTTGGAACACTGAAGCTTTCTTT. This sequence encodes CASSWNTEAFF.

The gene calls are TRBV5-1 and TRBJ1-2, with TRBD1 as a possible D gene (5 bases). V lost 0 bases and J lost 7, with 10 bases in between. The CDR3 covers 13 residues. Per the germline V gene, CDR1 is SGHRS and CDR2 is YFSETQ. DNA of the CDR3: TGCGCCAGCAGCTTGGCAGGGAGGAGTGGCTACACCTTC. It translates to CASSLAGRSGYTF.

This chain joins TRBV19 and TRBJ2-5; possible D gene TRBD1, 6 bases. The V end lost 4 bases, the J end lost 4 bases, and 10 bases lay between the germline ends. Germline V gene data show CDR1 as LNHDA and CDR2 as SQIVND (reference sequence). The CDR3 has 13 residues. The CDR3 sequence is CASSNRDGETQYF. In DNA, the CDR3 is TGTGCCAGTAGTAACAGGGACGGAGAGACCCAGTACTTC.

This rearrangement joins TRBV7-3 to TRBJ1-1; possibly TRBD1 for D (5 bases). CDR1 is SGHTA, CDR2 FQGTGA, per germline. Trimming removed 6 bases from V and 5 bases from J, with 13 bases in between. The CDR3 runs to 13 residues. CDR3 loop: CASSGAEGTEAFF. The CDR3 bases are TGTGCCAGCAGTGGCGCGGAGGGGACTGAAGCTTTCTTT.

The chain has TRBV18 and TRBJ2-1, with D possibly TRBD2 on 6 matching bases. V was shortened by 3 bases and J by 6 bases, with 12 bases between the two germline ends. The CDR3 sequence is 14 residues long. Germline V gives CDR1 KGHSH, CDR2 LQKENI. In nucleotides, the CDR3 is TGTGCCAGCTCACCGGGGGGAGTCGGCAATGAGCAGTTCTTC. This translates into CASSPGGVGNEQFF.

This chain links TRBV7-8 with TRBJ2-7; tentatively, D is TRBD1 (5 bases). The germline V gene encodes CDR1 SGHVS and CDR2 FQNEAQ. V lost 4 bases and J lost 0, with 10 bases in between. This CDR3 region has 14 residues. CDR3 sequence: CASSWTKDSYEQYF. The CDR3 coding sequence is TGTGCCAGCAGCTGGACAAAAGACTCCTACGAGCAGTACTTC.

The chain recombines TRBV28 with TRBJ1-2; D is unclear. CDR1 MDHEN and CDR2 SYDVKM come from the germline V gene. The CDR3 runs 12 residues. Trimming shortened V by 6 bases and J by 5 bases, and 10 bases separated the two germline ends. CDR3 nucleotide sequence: TGTGCCAGCAGAAACTTATGGTATGGCTACACCTTC. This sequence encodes CASRNLWYGYTF.

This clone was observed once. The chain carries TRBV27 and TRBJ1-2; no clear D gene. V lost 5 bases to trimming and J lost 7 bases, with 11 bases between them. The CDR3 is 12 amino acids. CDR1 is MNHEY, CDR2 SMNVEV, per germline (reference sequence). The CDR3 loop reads CASSAPSGGYTF. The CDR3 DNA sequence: TGTGCCAGCAGTGCCCCTTCAGGTGGCTACACCTTC.

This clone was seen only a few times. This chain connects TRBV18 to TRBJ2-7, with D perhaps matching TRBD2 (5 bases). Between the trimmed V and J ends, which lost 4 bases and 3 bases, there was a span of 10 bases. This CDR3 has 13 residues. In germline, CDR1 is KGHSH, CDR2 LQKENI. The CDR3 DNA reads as TGTGCCAGCTCACTAGGACTGATCTACGAGCAGTACTTC. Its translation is CASSLGLIYEQYF. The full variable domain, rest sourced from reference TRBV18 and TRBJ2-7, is NAGVMQNPRHLVRRRGQEARLRCSPMKGHSHVYWYRQLPEEGLKFMVYLQKENIIDESGMPKERFSAEFPKEGPSILRIQQVVRGDSAAYFCASSLGLIYEQYFGPGTRLTVT.

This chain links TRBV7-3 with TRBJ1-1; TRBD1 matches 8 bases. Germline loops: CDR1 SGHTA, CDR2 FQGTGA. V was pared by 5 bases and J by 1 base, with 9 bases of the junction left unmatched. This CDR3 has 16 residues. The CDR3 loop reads CASSPQGAGTNTEAFF. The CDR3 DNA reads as TGTGCCAGCAGCCCCCAGGGGGCAGGTACGAACACTGAAGCTTTCTTT.

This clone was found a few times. In DNA form, the CDR3 reads TGTGCCAGCAGTGAGGGGACAGGGGCTAGGACTACTAATATGGATAATTCACCCCTCCACTTT. As protein: CASSEGTGARTTNMDNSPLHF. The J gene is TRBJ1-6, the V gene TRBV2; 10 bases line up with TRBD1. The CDR3 sequence is 21 residues long. The J segment lost 5 bases and the V segment lost 3 bases, leaving 19 bases of the junction unmatched. Per the germline V gene, CDR1 is SNHLY and CDR2 is FYNNEI.

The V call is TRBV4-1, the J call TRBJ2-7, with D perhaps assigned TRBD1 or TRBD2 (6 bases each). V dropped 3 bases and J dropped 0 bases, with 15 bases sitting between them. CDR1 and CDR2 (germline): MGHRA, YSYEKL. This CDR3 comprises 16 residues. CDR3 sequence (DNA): TGCGCCAGCAGCCAGGGGGGCGGGGTGAGCTCCTACGAGCAGTACTTC. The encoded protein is CASSQGGGVSSYEQYF.

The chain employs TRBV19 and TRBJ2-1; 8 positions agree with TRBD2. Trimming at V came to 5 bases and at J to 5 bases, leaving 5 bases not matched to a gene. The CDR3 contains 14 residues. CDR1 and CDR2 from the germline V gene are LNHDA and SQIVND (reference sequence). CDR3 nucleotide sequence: TGTGCCAGTAGTCCCGGGACTAGTAACAATGAGCAGTTCTTC. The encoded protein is CASSPGTSNNEQFF. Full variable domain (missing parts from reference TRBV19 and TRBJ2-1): DGGITQSPKYLFRKEGQNVTLSCEQNLNHDAMYWYRQDPGQGLRLIYYSQIVNDFQKGDIAEGYSVSREKKESFPLTVTSAQKNPTAFYLCASSPGTSNNEQFFGPGTRLTVL.

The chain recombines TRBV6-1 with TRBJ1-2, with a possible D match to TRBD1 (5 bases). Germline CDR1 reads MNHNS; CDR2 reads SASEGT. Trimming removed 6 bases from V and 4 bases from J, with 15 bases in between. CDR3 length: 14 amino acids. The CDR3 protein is CASSPGATTYGYTF. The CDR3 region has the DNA TGTGCCAGCAGCCCCGGGGCTACAACCTATGGCTACACCTTC.

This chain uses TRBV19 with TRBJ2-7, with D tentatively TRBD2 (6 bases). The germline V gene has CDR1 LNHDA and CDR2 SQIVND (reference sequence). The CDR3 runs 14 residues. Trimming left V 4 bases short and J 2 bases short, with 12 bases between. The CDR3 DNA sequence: TGTGCCAGTAGTAGGCGTCGGGAGCCCTACGAGCAGTACTTC. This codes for CASSRRREPYEQYF.

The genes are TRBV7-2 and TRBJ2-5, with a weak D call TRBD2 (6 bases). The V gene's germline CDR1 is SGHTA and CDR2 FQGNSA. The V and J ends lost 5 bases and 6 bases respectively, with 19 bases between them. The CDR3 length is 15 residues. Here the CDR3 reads CASSPTGRRAQTQYF. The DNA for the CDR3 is TGTGCCAGCAGCCCCACCGGGAGACGGGCCCAGACCCAGTACTTC. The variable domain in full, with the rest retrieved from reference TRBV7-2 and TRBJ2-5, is GAGVSQSPSNKVTEKGKDVELRCDPISGHTALYWYRQSLGQGLEFLIYFQGNSAPDKSGLPSDRFSAERTGGSVSTLTIQRTQQEDSAVYLCASSPTGRRAQTQYFGPGTRLLVL.

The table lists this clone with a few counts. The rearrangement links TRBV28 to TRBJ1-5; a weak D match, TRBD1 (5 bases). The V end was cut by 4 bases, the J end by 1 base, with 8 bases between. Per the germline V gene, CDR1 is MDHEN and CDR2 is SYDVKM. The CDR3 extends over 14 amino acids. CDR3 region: CASSSGGSNQPQHF. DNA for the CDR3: TGTGCCAGCAGTTCCGGGGGAAGCAATCAGCCCCAGCATTTT. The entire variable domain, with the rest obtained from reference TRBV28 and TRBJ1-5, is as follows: DVKVTQSSRYLVKRTGEKVFLECVQDMDHENMFWYRQDPGLGLRLIYFSYDVKMKEKGDIPEGYSVSREKKERFSLILESASTNQTSMYLCASSSGGSNQPQHFGDGTRLSIL.

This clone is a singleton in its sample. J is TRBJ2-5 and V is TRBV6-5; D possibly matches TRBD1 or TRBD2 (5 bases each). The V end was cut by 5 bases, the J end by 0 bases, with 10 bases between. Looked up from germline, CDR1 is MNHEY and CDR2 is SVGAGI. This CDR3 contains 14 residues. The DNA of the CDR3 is TGTGCCAGCAGTCCAGAGGGGTACCAAGAGACCCAGTACTTC. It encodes CASSPEGYQETQYF.

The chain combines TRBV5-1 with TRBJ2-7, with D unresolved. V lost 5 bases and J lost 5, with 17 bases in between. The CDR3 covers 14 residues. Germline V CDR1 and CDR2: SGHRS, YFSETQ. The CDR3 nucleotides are TGCGCCAGCAGTACCGCTCCCTCGATGGACGAGCAGTACTTC. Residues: CASSTAPSMDEQYF.

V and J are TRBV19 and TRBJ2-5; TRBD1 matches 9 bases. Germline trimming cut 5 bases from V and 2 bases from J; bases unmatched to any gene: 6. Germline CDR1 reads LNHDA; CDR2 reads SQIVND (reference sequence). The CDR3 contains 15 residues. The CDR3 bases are TGTGCCAGTAGTCCCTCGACAGGGGGACAAGAGACCCAGTACTTC. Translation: CASSPSTGGQETQYF.